This record covers a single TCR beta chain. As handled by the study authors: Amplification from reference gene primers served as the basis for estimated nucleated cell counts. Using immunoSEQ multiplex PCR, the repertoire was profiled, and TCRdb retains in-frame clones only, with some absent. The DNA gave D and trimming, while V, J and clone size come from that table. The sample includes some 95,000 clones, around 90% of them seen just once. The data were obtained in a study of blood T cell repertoires in COVID-19. The germline V gene has CDR1 KGHSH and CDR2 LQKENI. This CDR3 comprises 14 residues. Trimming removed 3 bases at V and 2 bases at J, with 7 bases between.

This receptor was identified in a man in his sixties or seventies with acute or convalescent COVID-19. V is TRBV18 and J is TRBJ2-2; D uncertain. The specimen sequenced was peripheral blood. CDR3 nucleotides: TGTGCCAGCTCACCCGAGACAAACACCGGGGAGCTGTTTTTT. Its translation: CASSPETNTGELFF.